These 10 T cell receptor beta chains were sequenced from one sample in a study of cytomegalovirus exposure and HLA in healthy donors. The PCR ran on 60 Vbeta and 13 Jbeta primers. TCRdb's copy holds only in-frame clones and misses some; the assay was immunoSEQ multiplex PCR. The sample consists of about 210,000 clones, 75% to 80% of them appearing once. The sequenced sample consisted of PBMCs. The receptor set was obtained from a male donor in good health and CMV-seronegative.

This sequence joins TRBV5-4 and TRBJ1-4; TRBD1 matches at 8 bases. Trimming took 3 bases from V and 4 from J; bases not matched to a gene: 5. This CDR3 has 15 residues. Germline CDR1 SGHNT, CDR2 YYREEE (reference sequence). This CDR3 reads CASSSRGLNNEKLFF. The DNA for the CDR3 is TGTGCCAGCAGCTCCAGGGGGCTGAATAATGAAAAACTGTTTTTT.

The V gene is TRBV5-1, the J gene TRBJ1-1; the D gene is possibly TRBD1 (6 bases). The V end was cut by 4 bases, the J end by 1 base, with 11 bases between. Germline V lookup: CDR1 SGHRS, CDR2 YFSETQ. This CDR3 contains 14 residues. The CDR3 here is CASSTLTGNTEAFF. DNA for the CDR3: TGCGCCAGCAGCACCCTGACAGGGAACACTGAAGCTTTCTTT.

A note on this clone: One end of the junction fails to match germline, which may point to a read error. Other DNA sequences in the sample encode the same CDR3. The chain combines TRBV6-6 with TRBJ2-7, with a tentative D call TRBD2 (6 bases). The V gene's germline CDR1 is MNHNY and CDR2 SVGAGI (reference sequence). This CDR3 contains 14 residues. The chain's CDR3 is CASSPEGRDYEQYF. CDR3 bases: TGCGCCAGCAGTCCAGAGGGGCGGGACTACGAGCAGTACTTC.

The chain links TRBV7-2 to TRBJ2-1; 11 positions agree with TRBD2. There are 16 residues in the CDR3. CDR1 and CDR2 from the germline V gene are SGHTA and FQGNSA. V shed 3 bases and J 6 bases; nucleotides not matched to a gene: 7. CDR3 protein: CASSFSRLAGLNEQFF. The CDR3 DNA reads TGTGCCAGCAGCTTTTCCCGACTAGCGGGACTCAATGAGCAGTTCTTC.

The chain links TRBV19 to TRBJ2-7; D uncertain. Looked up from germline, CDR1 is LNHDA and CDR2 is SQIVND (reference sequence). V was shortened by 6 bases and J by 1 base, with 19 bases between the two germline ends. CDR3 size: 16 residues. The CDR3 loop is CASSLRLRALSYEQYF. DNA for the CDR3: TGTGCCAGTAGCCTCAGATTGAGAGCGTTGTCCTACGAGCAGTACTTC.

The J gene is TRBJ2-7, the V gene TRBV27; no definite D call. The CDR3 runs 15 residues. Deletions cut 4 bases from V and 5 bases from J, with 18 bases between. From germline, CDR1 is MNHEY and CDR2 SMNVEV (reference sequence). The CDR3 here is CASSSPGDRKNEQYF. The CDR3 nucleotides are TGTGCCAGCAGTTCTCCGGGTGACCGTAAAAACGAGCAGTACTTC.

This clone came up a few times. The chain joins TRBV10-1 to TRBJ2-7; no reliable D call. Trimming left V 6 bases short and J 2 bases short, with 17 bases between. The V gene's germline CDR1 is WNHNN and CDR2 SYGVQD (reference sequence). CDR3 length: 15 residues. CDR3 in DNA: TGCGCCAGCAGCGCTCGCCTCCCGGGTCCCTACGAGCAGTACTTC. This translates into CASSARLPGPYEQYF.

The DNA for the CDR3 is TGTGCCAGCAGTTACGTCGCGGGGGGGGAGGGAGAGACCCAGTACTTC. This translates into CASSYVAGGEGETQYF. J is TRBJ2-5 and V is TRBV6-5; 9 bases line up with TRBD2. In germline, CDR1 is MNHEY, CDR2 SVGAGI. Losses at the gene ends were 2 bases for V and 4 bases for J; bases not matched to a gene: 8. This CDR3 has 16 amino acids.

DNA of the CDR3: TGTGCCAGCACCAGGCCGGGGGGAGAGCAGTACTTC. Translated, it gives CASTRPGGEQYF. The genes are TRBV7-2 and TRBJ2-7, with 7 bases identical to TRBD2. The CDR3 is 12 residues long. V shed 7 bases, J shed 7 bases, and the junction held 7 bases outside the gene matches. Germline CDR1 SGHTA, CDR2 FQGNSA.

The chain combines TRBV5-4 with TRBJ2-2; 10 bases fit TRBD2. The germline V gene encodes CDR1 SGHNT and CDR2 YYREEE (reference sequence). V was clipped by 4 bases and J by 2 bases; unmatched bases: 8. This CDR3 comprises 17 residues. The CDR3 protein is CASSPGEREGNTGELFF. The CDR3 region has the DNA TGTGCCAGCAGCCCTGGGGAGCGGGAGGGAAACACCGGGGAGCTGTTTTTT.